Sequencing of this T cell receptor beta chain was carried out in a study of human T cells and chemical hapten exposure. Time point given: patch test 2, 6 weeks after DPC sensitization. Treatment of the sample: therapeutic diphenylcyclopropenone sensitization with weekly scalp DPC. Each CDR3 protein gets one entry after TCRdb re-called the RACE reads with MiXCR. The sample includes approximately 84,000 distinct CDR3 sequences, roughly 10% of them seen just once. As to this clonotype: Its specificity is unknown.

The study's findings and limits: The number of TCRs over 1 in 1000 frequency stayed unchanged after DPC.

Trimming left V 5 bases short and J 9 bases short, with 23 bases between. The CDR3 contains 17 residues. CDR1 and CDR2 (germline): SGHAT, FQNNGV. The chain links TRBV11-2 to TRBJ1-6; D is perhaps TRBD1 (5 bases). Specimen: whole blood, collected in connection with sensitization to the hapten diphenylcyclopropenone (DPC). This clonotype was sampled from a woman aged 30 to 39 with alopecia areata. Some clones in this sample may be carry-over from other donors' samples. CDR3 protein: CASSPITGFGRGSPLHF. The CDR3 nucleotides read TGTGCCAGCAGCCCTATCACAGGCTTTGGCCGAGGTTCACCCCTCCACTTT.